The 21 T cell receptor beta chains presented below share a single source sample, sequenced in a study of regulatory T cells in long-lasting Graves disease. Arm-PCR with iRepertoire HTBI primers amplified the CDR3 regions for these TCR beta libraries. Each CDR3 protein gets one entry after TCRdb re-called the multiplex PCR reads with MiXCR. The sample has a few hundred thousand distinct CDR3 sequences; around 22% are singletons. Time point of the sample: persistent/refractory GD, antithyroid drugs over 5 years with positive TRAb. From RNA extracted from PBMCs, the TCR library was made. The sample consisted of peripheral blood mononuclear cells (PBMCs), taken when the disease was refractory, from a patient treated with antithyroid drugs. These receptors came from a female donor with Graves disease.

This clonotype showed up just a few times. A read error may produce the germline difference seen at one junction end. The CDR3 sequence: CTSSYSPGGLSTEAFF. The DNA of the CDR3 is TGTACCAGCAGTTATTCTCCGGGAGGGTTGAGCACTGAAGCTTTCTTT. The V gene is TRBV6-2 or TRBV6-3, the J gene TRBJ1-1; D not resolved. From germline, CDR1 is MNHEY and CDR2 SVGEGT. The CDR3 covers 16 residues.

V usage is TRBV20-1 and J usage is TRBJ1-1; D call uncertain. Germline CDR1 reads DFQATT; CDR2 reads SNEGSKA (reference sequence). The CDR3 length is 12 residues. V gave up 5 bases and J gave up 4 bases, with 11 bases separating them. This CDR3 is CSAGKSFTEAFF. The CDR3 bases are TGCAGTGCTGGGAAGAGTTTCACTGAAGCTTTCTTT.

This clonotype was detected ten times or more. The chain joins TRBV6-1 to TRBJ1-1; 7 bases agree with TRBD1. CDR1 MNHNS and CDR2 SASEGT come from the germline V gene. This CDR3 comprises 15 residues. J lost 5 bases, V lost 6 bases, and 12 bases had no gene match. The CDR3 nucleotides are TGTGCCAGCAGGTCGGGCACAGGGGTAGGTACTGAAGCTTTCTTT. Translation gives CASRSGTGVGTEAFF.

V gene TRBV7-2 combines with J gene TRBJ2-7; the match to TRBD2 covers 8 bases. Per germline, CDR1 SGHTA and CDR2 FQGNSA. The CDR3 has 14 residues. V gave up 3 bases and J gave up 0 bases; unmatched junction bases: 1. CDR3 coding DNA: TGTGCCAGCAGCTTTGCGGGAGGCTCCTACGAGCAGTACTTC. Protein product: CASSFAGGSYEQYF.

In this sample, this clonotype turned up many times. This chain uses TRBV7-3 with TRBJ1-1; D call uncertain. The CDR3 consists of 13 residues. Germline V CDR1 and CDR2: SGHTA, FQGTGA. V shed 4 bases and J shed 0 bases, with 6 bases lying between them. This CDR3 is CASSSEMNTEAFF. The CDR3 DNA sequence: TGTGCCAGCAGCTCGGAGATGAACACTGAAGCTTTCTTT.

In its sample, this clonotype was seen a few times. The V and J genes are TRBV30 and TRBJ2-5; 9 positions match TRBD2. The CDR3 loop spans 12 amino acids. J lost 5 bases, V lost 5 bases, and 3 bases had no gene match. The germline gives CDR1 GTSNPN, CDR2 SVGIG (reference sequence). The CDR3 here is CAWGTSRETQYF. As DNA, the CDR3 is TGTGCCTGGGGGACTAGCAGGGAGACCCAGTACTTC.

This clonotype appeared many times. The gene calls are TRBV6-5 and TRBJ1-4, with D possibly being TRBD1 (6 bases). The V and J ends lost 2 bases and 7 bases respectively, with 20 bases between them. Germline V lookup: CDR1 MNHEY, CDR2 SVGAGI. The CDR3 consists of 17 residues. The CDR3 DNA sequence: TGTGCCAGCAGTTACGTTTCAGTGTGGGGGCGGGTTGAAAAACTGTTTTTT. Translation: CASSYVSVWGRVEKLFF.

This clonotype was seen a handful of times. The CDR3: CAWSVEGGQPQHF. For the CDR3, the DNA is TGTGCCTGGAGTGTAGAGGGGGGCCAGCCCCAGCATTTT. The V call is TRBV30, the J call TRBJ1-5; D possibly corresponds to TRBD1 (6 bases). Per the germline V gene, CDR1 is GTSNPN and CDR2 is SVGIG (reference sequence). V was trimmed by 0 bases and J by 7 bases, leaving 10 bases between them. This CDR3 comprises 13 residues.

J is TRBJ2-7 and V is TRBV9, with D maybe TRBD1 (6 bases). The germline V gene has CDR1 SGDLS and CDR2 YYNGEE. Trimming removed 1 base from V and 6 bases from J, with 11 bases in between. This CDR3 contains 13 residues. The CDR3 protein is CASSVSGAGEQYF. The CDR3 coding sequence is TGTGCCAGCAGCGTATCAGGGGCGGGCGAGCAGTACTTC.

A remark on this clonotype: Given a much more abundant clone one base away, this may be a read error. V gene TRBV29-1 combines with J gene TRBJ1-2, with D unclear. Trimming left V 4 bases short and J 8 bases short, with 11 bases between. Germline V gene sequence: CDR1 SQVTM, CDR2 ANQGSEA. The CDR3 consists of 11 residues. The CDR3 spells CSVVGSGGYTF. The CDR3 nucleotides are TGCAGCGTTGTCGGATCGGGAGGCTACACCTTC.

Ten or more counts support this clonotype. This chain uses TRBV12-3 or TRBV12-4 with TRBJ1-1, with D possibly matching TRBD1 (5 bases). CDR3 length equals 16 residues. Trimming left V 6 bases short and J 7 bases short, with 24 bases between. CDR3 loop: CASSLILTGAGDEAFF. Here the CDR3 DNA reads TGTGCCAGCAGCTTAATCCTTACTGGGGCCGGTGATGAAGCTTTCTTT.

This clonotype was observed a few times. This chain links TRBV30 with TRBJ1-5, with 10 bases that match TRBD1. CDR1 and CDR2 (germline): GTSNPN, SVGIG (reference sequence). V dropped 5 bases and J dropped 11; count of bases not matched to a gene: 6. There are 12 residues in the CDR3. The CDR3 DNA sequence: TGTGCCTGGGGGACAGGGGCTAGAGCCCAGCATTTT. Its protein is CAWGTGARAQHF.

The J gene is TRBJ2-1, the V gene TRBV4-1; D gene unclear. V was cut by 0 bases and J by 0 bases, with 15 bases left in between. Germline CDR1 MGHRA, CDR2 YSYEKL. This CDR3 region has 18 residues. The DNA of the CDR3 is TGCGCCAGCAGCCAAGAAAGGGCTAACCCGAGCTCCTACAATGAGCAGTTCTTC. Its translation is CASSQERANPSSYNEQFF.

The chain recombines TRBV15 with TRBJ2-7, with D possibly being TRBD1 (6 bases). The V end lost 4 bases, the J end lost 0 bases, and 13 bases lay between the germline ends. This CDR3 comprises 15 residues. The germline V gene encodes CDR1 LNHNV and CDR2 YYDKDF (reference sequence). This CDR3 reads CATSKDRSSSYEQYF. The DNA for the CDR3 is TGTGCCACCAGCAAAGACAGGTCCAGCTCCTACGAGCAGTACTTC.

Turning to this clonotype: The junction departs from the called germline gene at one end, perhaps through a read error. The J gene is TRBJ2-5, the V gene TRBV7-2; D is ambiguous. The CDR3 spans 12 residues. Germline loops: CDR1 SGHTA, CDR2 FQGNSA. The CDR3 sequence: CARSLLQETQYF. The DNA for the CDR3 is TGTGCCCGCAGCCTCCTCCAAGAGACCCAGTACTTC.

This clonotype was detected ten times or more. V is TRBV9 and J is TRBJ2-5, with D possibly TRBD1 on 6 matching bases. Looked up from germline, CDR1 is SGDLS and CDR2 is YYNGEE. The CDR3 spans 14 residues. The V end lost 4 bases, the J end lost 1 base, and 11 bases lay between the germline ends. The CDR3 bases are TGTGCCAGCAGCATCGGGACATCCCAAGAGACCCAGTACTTC. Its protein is CASSIGTSQETQYF.

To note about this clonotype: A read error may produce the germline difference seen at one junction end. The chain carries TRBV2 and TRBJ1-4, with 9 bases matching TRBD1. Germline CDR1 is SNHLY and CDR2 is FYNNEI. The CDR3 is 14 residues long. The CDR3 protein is CASSNDRGSERLFF. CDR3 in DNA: TGTGCCAGCAGCAACGACAGGGGGAGTGAAAGACTGTTTTTT.

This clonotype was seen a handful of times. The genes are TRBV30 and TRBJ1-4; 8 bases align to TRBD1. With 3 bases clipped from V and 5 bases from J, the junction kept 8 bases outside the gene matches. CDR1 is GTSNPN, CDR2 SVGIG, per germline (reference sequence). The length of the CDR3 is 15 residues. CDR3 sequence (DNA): TGTGCCTGGAGCCTTTTGGACAGGGTGAATGAAAAACTGTTTTTT. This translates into CAWSLLDRVNEKLFF.

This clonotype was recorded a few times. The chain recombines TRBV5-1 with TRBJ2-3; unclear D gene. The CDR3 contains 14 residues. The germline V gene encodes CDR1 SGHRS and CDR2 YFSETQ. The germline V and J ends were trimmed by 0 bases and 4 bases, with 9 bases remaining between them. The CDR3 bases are TGCGCCAGCAGCTTGGCCACGGTTTCAGATACGCAGTATTTT. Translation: CASSLATVSDTQYF.

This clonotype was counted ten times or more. In DNA form, the CDR3 reads TGTGCCAGCAGCCCTCGGCGAGTTAGTTACGAGCAGTACTTC. Residues: CASSPRRVSYEQYF. This chain connects TRBV7-2 to TRBJ2-7, with D hard to call. The germline V gene has CDR1 SGHTA and CDR2 FQGNSA. CDR3 length equals 14 residues. Trimming took off 5 bases at V and 4 bases at J, with 15 bases between the two ends.

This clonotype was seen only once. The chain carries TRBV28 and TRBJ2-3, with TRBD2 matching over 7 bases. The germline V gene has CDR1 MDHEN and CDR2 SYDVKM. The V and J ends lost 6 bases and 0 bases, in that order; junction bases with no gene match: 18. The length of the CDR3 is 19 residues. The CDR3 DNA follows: TGTGCCAGCAGAGCCGGGGCTAGCGGATCGAGAGGTAGCACAGATACGCAGTATTTT. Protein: CASRAGASGSRGSTDTQYF.